These 13 T cell receptor beta chains originate from one sample sequenced in a study of blood T cell repertoires in COVID-19. Generated by immunoSEQ multiplex PCR, the TCRdb table keeps only in-frame clones and is missing some. The repertoire holds about 260,000 clones, with about 80% as singletons. The specimen was peripheral blood. The receptors shown here come from a woman older than 75 with acute or convalescent COVID-19.

V and J are TRBV29-1 and TRBJ2-7; tentatively, D is TRBD1 (6 bases). V was trimmed by 6 bases and J by 5 bases, leaving 17 bases between them. Germline lookup yields CDR1 SQVTM and CDR2 ANQGSEA. This CDR3 is 13 amino acids long. The CDR3 bases are TGCAGCGTCCGCCCCGGACAGTTCAACGAGCAGTACTTC. Residues: CSVRPGQFNEQYF.

This clone turned up a few times. This chain joins TRBV5-6 and TRBJ2-7; 9 bases agree with TRBD2. The V and J ends lost 0 bases and 6 bases, in that order; junction bases with no gene match: 7. From germline, CDR1 is SGHDT and CDR2 YYEEEE. This CDR3 has 15 amino acids. The CDR3 DNA reads TGTGCCAGCAGCTTGGCCTCGGGACTAGCTGGCGAGCAGTACTTC. The encoded protein is CASSLASGLAGEQYF.

This chain joins TRBV28 and TRBJ2-7; 8 bases agree with TRBD2. The CDR3 extends over 15 amino acids. Trimming took 5 bases from V and 0 from J; bases not matched to a gene: 6. Germline V gene data show CDR1 as MDHEN and CDR2 as SYDVKM. The CDR3 sequence: CASSPPGTSSYEQYF. DNA of the CDR3: TGTGCCAGCAGTCCCCCCGGGACTAGCTCCTACGAGCAGTACTTC.

This sequence joins TRBV2 and TRBJ1-4; D might be TRBD1 (5 bases). V was pared by 3 bases and J by 8 bases, with 16 bases between. Germline V gene data show CDR1 as SNHLY and CDR2 as FYNNEI. The CDR3 runs to 15 residues. The CDR3: CASSDNRGGYEKLFF. The DNA of the CDR3 is TGTGCCAGCAGTGACAATCGGGGGGGATACGAAAAACTGTTTTTT.

The V and J genes are TRBV30 and TRBJ1-1; 7 bases line up with TRBD1. The CDR3 consists of 15 residues. Trimming took 1 base from V and 4 from J; bases not matched to a gene: 9. Germline V gene data show CDR1 as GTSNPN and CDR2 as SVGIG (reference sequence). CDR3 in DNA: TGTGCCTGGAGTGGACAGGGTGAGGGCGGCACTGAAGCTTTCTTT. This codes for CAWSGQGEGGTEAFF.

The chain links TRBV7-2 to TRBJ2-7, with TRBD1 identical over 10 bases. Germline V lookup: CDR1 SGHTA, CDR2 FQGNSA. The J segment lost 0 bases and the V segment lost 2 bases, leaving 4 bases of the junction unmatched. The length of the CDR3 is 16 residues. The CDR3 DNA is TGTGCCAGCAGCTTACTGGGACAGGGGAACTCCTACGAGCAGTACTTC. Translation: CASSLLGQGNSYEQYF.

V usage is TRBV5-1 and J usage is TRBJ2-1; 11 bases match TRBD1. Germline CDR1 reads SGHRS; CDR2 reads YFSETQ. The CDR3 totals 17 residues. The V gene end was trimmed by 7 bases and the J gene end by 6 bases; junction bases not matched to a gene: 15. DNA of the CDR3: TGCGCCAGCGGCAGTCCCCCCGGGACAGGGGGTGGCAATGAGCAGTTCTTC. Translation gives CASGSPPGTGGGNEQFF.

With regard to this clone: This sample includes further DNA sequences coding for the same CDR3. The chain uses TRBV5-1 and TRBJ1-2; 7 bases map to TRBD1. Germline CDR1 is SGHRS and CDR2 is YFSETQ. V trimming: 2 bases; J trimming: 2 bases; junction bases outside the gene matches: 3. The CDR3 contains 14 residues. The CDR3 region has the DNA TGCGCCAGCAGCTTAGGGGACAGCAACTATGGCTACACCTTC. Translating it yields CASSLGDSNYGYTF.

The V gene is TRBV5-4, the J gene TRBJ2-2; TRBD2 aligns across 10 bases. Germline V lookup: CDR1 SGHNT, CDR2 YYREEE (reference sequence). The CDR3 is 15 amino acids. V gave up 7 bases and J gave up 6 bases; unmatched junction bases: 9. The DNA for the CDR3 is TGTGCCAGCTGGGGTCTAGCGGGAGTTCCCGGGGAGCTGTTTTTT. It encodes CASWGLAGVPGELFF.

The J gene is TRBJ2-5, the V gene TRBV11-3; 10 nucleotides agree with TRBD2. V was clipped by 2 bases and J by 0 bases; unmatched bases: 3. CDR1 is SGHNT, CDR2 YENEEA, per germline. The CDR3 runs to 16 residues. The CDR3 bases are TGTGCCAGCAGCTTATTTAGCGGGAGGTACCAAGAGACCCAGTACTTC. Translation gives CASSLFSGRYQETQYF.

This clone was found once. The chain employs TRBV18 and TRBJ1-1, with D possibly TRBD1 on 5 matching bases. Trimming cost V 0 bases and J 5 bases, with 16 bases left between them. This CDR3 is 16 amino acids long. CDR1 KGHSH and CDR2 LQKENI come from the germline V gene. The CDR3 protein is CASSPPKGSGGTEAFF. The DNA for the CDR3 is TGTGCCAGCTCACCACCGAAGGGGTCCGGGGGAACTGAAGCTTTCTTT.

The rearrangement links TRBV12-3 or TRBV12-4 to TRBJ1-6; the D is unclear. Trimming removed 3 bases from V and 8 bases from J, with 8 bases in between. The CDR3 spans 13 residues. The CDR3: CASSLRADSPLHF. DNA for the CDR3: TGTGCCAGCAGTTTGCGTGCGGATTCACCCCTCCACTTT.

The chain couples TRBV5-4 to TRBJ2-7; 14 positions match TRBD2. The CDR3 totals 18 residues. The junction had 5 bases not matched to a gene; V was cut back by 0 bases and J by 0 bases. The germline V gene has CDR1 SGHNT and CDR2 YYREEE (reference sequence). CDR3 in amino acids: CASSLGGLAGVSSYEQYF. CDR3 sequence (DNA): TGTGCCAGCAGCTTGGGGGGACTAGCGGGAGTTAGCTCCTACGAGCAGTACTTC.